The T cell receptor (beta chain) under discussion was sequenced for a study of T cell changes during pregnancy in multiple sclerosis. Trimming took 3 bases from V and 4 from J, leaving 6 bases between them. The CDR3 has 11 residues. CDR1 and CDR2 (germline): DFQATT, SNEGSKA (reference sequence). This clone was seen just once. The table came from immunoSEQ multiplex PCR; TCRdb's copy has only in-frame clones and leaves some out. The repertoire holds some 94,000 clones, with more than 85% as singletons. The specimen comprised peripheral blood, sampled in the first trimester of pregnancy. The receptor comes from a female donor in good health, enrolled as a control in a pregnancy study. The chain uses TRBV20-1 and TRBJ2-5; D is uncertain. In nucleotides, the CDR3 is TGCAGTGCTAGGTCTGTAGAGACCCAGTACTTC. Its protein is CSARSVETQYF.